This T cell receptor beta chain was obtained from a study of cytomegalovirus exposure and HLA in healthy donors. A word on this clone: Other DNA sequences of this sample code for an identical CDR3.

The PCR was carried out with 60 Vbeta primers and 13 Jbeta primers. Measured with immunoSEQ multiplex PCR; TCRdb has only the in-frame clones, and not every one. The sample has 200,000 or so clones, approximately 79% seen once. The CDR3 covers 13 residues. Germline CDR1 KGHSH, CDR2 LQKENI. Trimming took off 2 bases at V and 4 bases at J, with 6 bases between the two ends. The clonotype was recovered from a girl aged 2-9 years in good health and CMV-seronegative. The J gene is TRBJ1-5, the V gene TRBV18; D gene uncertain. The sample taken for sequencing was PBMCs. In DNA, the CDR3 is TGTGCCAGCTCACCAGGGCAGAATCAGCCCCAGCATTTT. Translated: CASSPGQNQPQHF.